This TCR beta chain was found in a study of identical twins. In this sample, this clonotype turned up a few times. Per germline, CDR1 MDHEN and CDR2 SYDVKM. The CDR3 is 13 amino acids. J lost 3 bases, V lost 7 bases, and 3 bases had no gene match. Each CDR3 protein is one row after TCRdb ran MiXCR on the 5' RACE reads. Of approximately 680,000 distinct CDR3 sequences in the sample, 7.1% were seen once. This same sample was also taken into another study, of yellow fever vaccine responses in identical twins.

The origin of this receptor is a woman aged 18-30 years in good health. Sequencing used PBMCs. The chain recombines TRBV28 with TRBJ2-1; TRBD2 matches at 7 bases. CDR3 amino acids: CASNLAVYNEQFF. CDR3 DNA sequence: TGTGCCAGCAACCTAGCGGTCTACAATGAGCAGTTCTTC.